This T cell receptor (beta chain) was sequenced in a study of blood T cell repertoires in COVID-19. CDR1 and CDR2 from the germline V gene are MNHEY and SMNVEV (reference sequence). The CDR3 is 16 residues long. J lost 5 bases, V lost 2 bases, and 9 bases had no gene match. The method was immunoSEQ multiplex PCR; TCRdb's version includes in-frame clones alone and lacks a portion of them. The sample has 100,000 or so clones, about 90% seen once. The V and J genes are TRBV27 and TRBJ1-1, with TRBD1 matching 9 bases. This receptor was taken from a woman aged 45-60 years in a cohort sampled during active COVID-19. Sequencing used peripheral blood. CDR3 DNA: TGTGCCAGCAGTTTAGCAACAGGGGGCCCCGGGACTGAAGCTTTCTTT. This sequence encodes CASSLATGGPGTEAFF.